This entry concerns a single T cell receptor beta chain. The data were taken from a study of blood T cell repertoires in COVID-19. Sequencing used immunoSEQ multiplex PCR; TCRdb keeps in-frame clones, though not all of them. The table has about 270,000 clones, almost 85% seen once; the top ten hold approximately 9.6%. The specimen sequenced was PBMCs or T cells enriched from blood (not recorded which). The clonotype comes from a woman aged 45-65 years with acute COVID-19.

CDR3 nucleotide sequence: TGTGCCAGTAGGGTCTTCGAGACAGGGAATCAGCCCCAGCATTTT. Its protein product is CASRVFETGNQPQHF. This chain uses TRBV19 with TRBJ1-5, with TRBD1 matching over 7 bases. Trimming cost V 6 bases and J 4 bases; bases outside gene matches: 9. This CDR3 comprises 15 residues. CDR1 is LNHDA and CDR2 is SQIVND in the germline V gene (reference sequence).